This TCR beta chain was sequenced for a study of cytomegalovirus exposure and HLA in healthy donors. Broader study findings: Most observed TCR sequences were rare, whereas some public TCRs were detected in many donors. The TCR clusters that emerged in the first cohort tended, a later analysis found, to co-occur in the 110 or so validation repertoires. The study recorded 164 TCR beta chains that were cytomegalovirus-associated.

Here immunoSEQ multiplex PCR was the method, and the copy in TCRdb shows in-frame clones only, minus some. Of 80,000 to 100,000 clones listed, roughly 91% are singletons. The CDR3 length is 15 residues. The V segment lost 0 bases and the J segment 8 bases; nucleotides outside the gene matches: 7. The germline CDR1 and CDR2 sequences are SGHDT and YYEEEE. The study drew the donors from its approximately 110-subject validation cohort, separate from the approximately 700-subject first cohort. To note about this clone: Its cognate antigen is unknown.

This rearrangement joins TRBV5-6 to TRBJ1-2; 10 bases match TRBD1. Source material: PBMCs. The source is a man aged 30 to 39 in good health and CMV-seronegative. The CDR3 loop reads CASSLVRQGARGYTF. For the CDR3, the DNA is TGTGCCAGCAGCTTGGTGAGACAGGGGGCCCGGGGCTACACCTTC.